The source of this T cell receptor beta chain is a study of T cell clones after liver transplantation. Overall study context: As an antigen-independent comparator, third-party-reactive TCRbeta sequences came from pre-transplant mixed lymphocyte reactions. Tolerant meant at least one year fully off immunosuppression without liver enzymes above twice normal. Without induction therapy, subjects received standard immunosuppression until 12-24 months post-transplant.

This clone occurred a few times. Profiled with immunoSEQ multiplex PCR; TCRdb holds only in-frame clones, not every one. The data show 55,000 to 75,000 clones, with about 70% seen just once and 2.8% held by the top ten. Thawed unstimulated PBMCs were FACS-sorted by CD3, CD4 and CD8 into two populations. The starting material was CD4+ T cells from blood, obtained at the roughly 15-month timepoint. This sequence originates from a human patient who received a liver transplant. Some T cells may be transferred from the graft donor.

CDR3 sequence: CASSTEGEKLFF. The CDR3 bases are TGTGCCAGCAGTACGGAAGGAGAAAAACTGTTTTTT. The rearrangement uses TRBV5-5 and TRBJ1-4; D unclear. The CDR3 extends over 12 amino acids. Germline values: CDR1 SGHKS, CDR2 YYEKEE (reference sequence). The V and J ends lost 5 bases and 8 bases respectively, with 10 bases between them.